These 8 T cell receptor beta chains were all obtained from the same sample, sequenced in a study of T cell responses to AZD1222 COVID-19 vaccine. TCRdb keeps only in-frame clones here, not all; method: immunoSEQ multiplex PCR. Among 96,000 or so clones listed, about 90% were seen once. This specimen consisted of peripheral blood, obtained on day 0 of AZD1222 vaccination. All receptors derive from an adult in good health.

The J gene is TRBJ2-1, the V gene TRBV3-1 (or the pseudogene TRBV3-2); D gene ambiguous. The ends were cut back, 0 bases at V and 5 bases at J, with 8 bases in the middle. The CDR3 has 14 residues. CDR1 is LGHDT and CDR2 is YNNKEL in the germline V gene (reference sequence). The CDR3 sequence: CASSQDQLDNEQFF. The CDR3 coding sequence is TGTGCCAGCAGCCAAGATCAGTTGGACAATGAGCAGTTCTTC.

The chain joins TRBV6-2 or TRBV6-3 to TRBJ1-5; 7 positions agree with TRBD1. The germline V gene encodes CDR1 MNHEY and CDR2 SVGEGT. CDR3 size: 14 residues. V lost 4 bases, J lost 3 bases, and 3 bases stayed unmatched. The DNA for the CDR3 is TGTGCCAGCAGTTCGACAGGGATCAATCAGCCCCAGCATTTT. This sequence encodes CASSSTGINQPQHF.

The chain recombines TRBV7-9 with TRBJ2-1; TRBD2 matches 7 bases. Germline-derived CDR1 and CDR2 are SEHNR and FQNEAQ (reference sequence). The CDR3 contains 18 residues. V lost 1 base and J lost 8; bases outside the gene matches: 17. In nucleotides, the CDR3 is TGTGCCAGCAGCTTAGAATGGACGGGAGGTTCTCCGGACGATGAGCAGTTCTTC. It translates to CASSLEWTGGSPDDEQFF.

J is TRBJ1-1 and V is TRBV5-1; possibly TRBD1 for D (5 bases). V was cut by 0 bases and J by 1 base, with 10 bases left in between. The CDR3 runs to 15 residues. Germline CDR1 and CDR2: SGHRS and YFSETQ. The CDR3 reads CASSLEGDWNTEAFF. As DNA, the CDR3 is TGCGCCAGCAGCTTGGAAGGGGACTGGAACACTGAAGCTTTCTTT.

The J gene is TRBJ2-7, the V gene TRBV14; 9 nucleotides match TRBD2. The CDR3 runs to 13 residues. Germline CDR1 and CDR2: SGHDN and FVKESK. V lost 4 bases and J lost 5; bases outside the gene matches: 3. CDR3 sequence reads: CASSRTSAHEQYF. DNA of the CDR3: TGTGCCAGCAGCCGGACTAGCGCGCACGAGCAGTACTTC. The whole variable domain, remainder taken from reference TRBV14 and TRBJ2-7, is EAGVTQFPSHSVIEKGQTVTLRCDPISGHDNLYWYRRVMGKEIKFLLHFVKESKQDESGMPNNRFLAERTGGTYSTLKVQPAELEDSGVYFCASSRTSAHEQYFGPGTRLTVT.

The chain joins TRBV19 to TRBJ2-2, with D unresolved. Deletions cut 2 bases from V and 5 bases from J, with 6 bases between. From germline, CDR1 is LNHDA and CDR2 SQIVND (reference sequence). The CDR3 totals 13 residues. The CDR3 protein is CASSIRVTGELFF. CDR3 nucleotides: TGTGCCAGTAGTATACGGGTTACCGGGGAGCTGTTTTTT. Looking up the rest from reference TRBV19 and TRBJ2-2 gives the full variable domain: DGGITQSPKYLFRKEGQNVTLSCEQNLNHDAMYWYRQDPGQGLRLIYYSQIVNDFQKGDIAEGYSVSREKKESFPLTVTSAQKNPTAFYLCASSIRVTGELFFGEGSRLTVL.

The rearrangement uses TRBV5-1 and TRBJ1-2; D call uncertain. Looked up from germline, CDR1 is SGHRS and CDR2 is YFSETQ. This CDR3 has 15 amino acids. V lost 4 bases and J 2 bases, leaving 15 bases between the germline ends. The CDR3, as DNA: TGCGCCAGCAGCCCGGCGGGAGGAGACAACTATGGCTACACCTTC. Translated: CASSPAGGDNYGYTF.

This chain links TRBV7-6 with TRBJ2-3; 12 bases are a match to TRBD2. The J segment lost 2 bases and the V segment lost 4 bases, leaving 16 bases of the junction unmatched. The CDR3 spans 20 residues. Germline-derived CDR1 and CDR2 are SGHVS and FNYEAQ. The CDR3 bases are TGTGCCAGCAGCTCTACTAGCCTAGCGGGAGGGCCCTCCCCCACAGATACGCAGTATTTT. Protein sequence: CASSSTSLAGGPSPTDTQYF.